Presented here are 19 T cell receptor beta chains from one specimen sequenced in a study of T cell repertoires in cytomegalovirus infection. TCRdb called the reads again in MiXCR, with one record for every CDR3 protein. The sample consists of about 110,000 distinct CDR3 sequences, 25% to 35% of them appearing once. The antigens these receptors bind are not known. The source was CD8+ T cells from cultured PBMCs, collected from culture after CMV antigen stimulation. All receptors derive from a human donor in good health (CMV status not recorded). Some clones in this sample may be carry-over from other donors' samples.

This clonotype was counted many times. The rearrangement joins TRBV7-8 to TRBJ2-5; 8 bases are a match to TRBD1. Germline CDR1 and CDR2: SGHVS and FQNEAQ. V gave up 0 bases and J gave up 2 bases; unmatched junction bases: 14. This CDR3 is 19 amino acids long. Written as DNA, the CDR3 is TGTGCCAGCAGCTTAGCTTCAGGGGGCGCATTCTCTCGACAAGAGACCCAGTACTTC. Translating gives CASSLASGGAFSRQETQYF.

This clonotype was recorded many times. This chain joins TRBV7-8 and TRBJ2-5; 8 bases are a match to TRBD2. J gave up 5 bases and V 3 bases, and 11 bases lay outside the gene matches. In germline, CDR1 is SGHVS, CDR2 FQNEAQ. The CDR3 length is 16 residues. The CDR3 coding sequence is TGTGCCAGCAGCTTCCTACAGCGGGGGCTAGGGGAGACCCAGTACTTC. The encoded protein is CASSFLQRGLGETQYF.

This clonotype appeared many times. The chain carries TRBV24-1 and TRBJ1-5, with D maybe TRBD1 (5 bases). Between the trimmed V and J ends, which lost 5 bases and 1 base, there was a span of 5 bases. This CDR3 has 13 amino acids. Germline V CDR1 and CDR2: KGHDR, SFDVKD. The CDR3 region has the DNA TGTGCCACCAGTGGGGGCAGCAATCAGCCCCAGCATTTT. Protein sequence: CATSGGSNQPQHF.

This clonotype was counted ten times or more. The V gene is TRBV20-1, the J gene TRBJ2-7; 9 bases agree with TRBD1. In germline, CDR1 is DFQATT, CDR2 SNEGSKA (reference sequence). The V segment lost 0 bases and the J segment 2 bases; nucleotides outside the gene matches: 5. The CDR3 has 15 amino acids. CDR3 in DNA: TGCAGTGCTAGAGAATCGGGACAGGGACCCTACGAGCAGTACTTC. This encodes CSARESGQGPYEQYF.

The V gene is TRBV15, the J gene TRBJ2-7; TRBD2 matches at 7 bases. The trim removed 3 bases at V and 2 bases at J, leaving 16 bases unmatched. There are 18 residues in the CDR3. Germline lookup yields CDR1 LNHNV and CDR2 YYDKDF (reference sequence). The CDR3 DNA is TGTGCCACCAGCAGGGGGCCGGGGAGCGGGAACCCGACCTACGAGCAGTACTTC. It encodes CATSRGPGSGNPTYEQYF. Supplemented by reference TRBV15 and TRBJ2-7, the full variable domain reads DAMVIQNPRYQVTQFGKPVTLSCSQTLNHNVMYWYQQKSSQAPKLLFHYYDKDFNNEADTPDNFQSRRPNTSFCFLDIRSPGLGDTAMYLCATSRGPGSGNPTYEQYFGPGTRLTVT.

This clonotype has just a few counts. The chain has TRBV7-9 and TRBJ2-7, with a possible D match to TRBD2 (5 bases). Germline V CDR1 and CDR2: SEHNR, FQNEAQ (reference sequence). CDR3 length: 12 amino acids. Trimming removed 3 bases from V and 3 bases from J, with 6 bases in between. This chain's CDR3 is CASSFDYYEQYF. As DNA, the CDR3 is TGTGCCAGCAGCTTTGACTACTACGAGCAGTACTTC.

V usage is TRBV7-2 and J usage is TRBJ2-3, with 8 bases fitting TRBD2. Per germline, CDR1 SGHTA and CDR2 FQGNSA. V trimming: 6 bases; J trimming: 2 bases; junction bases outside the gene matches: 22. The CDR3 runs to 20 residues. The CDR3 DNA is TGTGCCAGCAGGCAGGACTGGGCCAGCGGGGGAGTAAGACCCACAGATACGCAGTATTTT. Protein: CASRQDWASGGVRPTDTQYF.

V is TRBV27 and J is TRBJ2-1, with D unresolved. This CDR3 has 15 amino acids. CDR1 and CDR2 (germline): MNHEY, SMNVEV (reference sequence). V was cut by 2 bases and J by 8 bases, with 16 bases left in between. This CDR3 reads CASSLMSRSVDEQFF. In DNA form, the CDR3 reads TGTGCCAGCAGTTTAATGTCACGTTCTGTAGATGAGCAGTTCTTC.

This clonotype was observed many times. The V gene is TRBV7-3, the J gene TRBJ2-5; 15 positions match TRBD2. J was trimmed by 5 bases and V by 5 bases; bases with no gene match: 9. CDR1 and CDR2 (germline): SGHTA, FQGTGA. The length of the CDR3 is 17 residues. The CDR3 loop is CASSPGLAGGARETQYF. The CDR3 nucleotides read TGTGCCAGCAGCCCAGGACTAGCGGGGGGGGCGAGGGAGACCCAGTACTTC. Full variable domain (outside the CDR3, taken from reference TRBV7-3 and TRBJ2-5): GAGVSQTPSNKVTEKGKYVELRCDPISGHTALYWYRQSLGQGPEFLIYFQGTGAADDSGLPNDRFFAVRPEGSVSTLKIQRTERGDSAVYLCASSPGLAGGARETQYFGPGTRLLVL.

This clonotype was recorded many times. The CDR3 loop reads CASSVQGAGYTF. The CDR3 coding sequence is TGCGCCAGCAGTGTTCAGGGGGCTGGCTACACCTTC. The chain carries TRBV4-1 and TRBJ1-2; TRBD1 matches at 8 bases. Germline CDR1 and CDR2: MGHRA and YSYEKL. The V gene end was trimmed by 6 bases and the J gene end by 7 bases; junction bases not matched to a gene: 4. The CDR3 spans 12 residues.

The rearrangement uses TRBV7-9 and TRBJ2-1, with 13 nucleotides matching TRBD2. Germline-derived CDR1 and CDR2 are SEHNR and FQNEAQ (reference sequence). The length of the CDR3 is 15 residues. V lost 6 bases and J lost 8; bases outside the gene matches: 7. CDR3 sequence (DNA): TGTGCCAGCAGTTCCGGGACTAGCGGGGCCGATGAGCAGTTCTTC. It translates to CASSSGTSGADEQFF.

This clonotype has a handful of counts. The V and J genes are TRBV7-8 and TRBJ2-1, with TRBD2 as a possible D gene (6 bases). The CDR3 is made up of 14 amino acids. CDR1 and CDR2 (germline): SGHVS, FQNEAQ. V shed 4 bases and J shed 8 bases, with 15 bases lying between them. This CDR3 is CASSSGTGFYEQFF. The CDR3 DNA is TGTGCCAGCAGCTCAGGGACTGGGTTTTATGAGCAGTTCTTC. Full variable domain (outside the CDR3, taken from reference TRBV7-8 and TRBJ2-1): GAGVSQSPRYKVAKRGQDVALRCDPISGHVSLFWYQQALGQGPEFLTYFQNEAQLDKSGLPSDRFFAERPEGSVSTLKIQRTQQEDSAVYLCASSSGTGFYEQFFGPGTRLTVL.

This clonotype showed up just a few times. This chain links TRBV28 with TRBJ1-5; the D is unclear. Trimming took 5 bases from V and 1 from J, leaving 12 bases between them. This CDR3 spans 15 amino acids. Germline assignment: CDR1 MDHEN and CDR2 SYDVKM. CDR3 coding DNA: TGTGCCAGCAGTCCACGGATGGAAAGCAATCAGCCCCAGCATTTT. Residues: CASSPRMESNQPQHF.

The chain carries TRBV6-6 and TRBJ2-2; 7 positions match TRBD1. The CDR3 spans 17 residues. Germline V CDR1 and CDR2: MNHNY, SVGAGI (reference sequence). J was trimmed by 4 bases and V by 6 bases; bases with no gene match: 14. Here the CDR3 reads CASSSILGTEPTGELFF. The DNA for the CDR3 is TGTGCCAGCAGCTCTATCTTAGGGACAGAACCCACCGGGGAGCTGTTTTTT.

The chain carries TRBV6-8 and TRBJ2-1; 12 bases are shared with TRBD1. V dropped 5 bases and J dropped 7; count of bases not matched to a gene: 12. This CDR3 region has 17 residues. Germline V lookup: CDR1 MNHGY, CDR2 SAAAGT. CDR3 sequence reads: CASSVAGGDRGLNEQFF. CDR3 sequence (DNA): TGTGCCAGCAGTGTCGCGGGGGGGGACAGGGGGCTAAATGAGCAGTTCTTC.

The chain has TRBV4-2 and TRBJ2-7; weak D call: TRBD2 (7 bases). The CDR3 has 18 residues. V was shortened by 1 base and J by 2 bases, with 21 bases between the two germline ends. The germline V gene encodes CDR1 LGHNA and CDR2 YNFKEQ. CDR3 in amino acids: CASSQGEGDPQTPYEQYF. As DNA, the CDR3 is TGTGCCAGCAGCCAAGGGGAGGGGGACCCTCAAACTCCCTACGAGCAGTACTTC.

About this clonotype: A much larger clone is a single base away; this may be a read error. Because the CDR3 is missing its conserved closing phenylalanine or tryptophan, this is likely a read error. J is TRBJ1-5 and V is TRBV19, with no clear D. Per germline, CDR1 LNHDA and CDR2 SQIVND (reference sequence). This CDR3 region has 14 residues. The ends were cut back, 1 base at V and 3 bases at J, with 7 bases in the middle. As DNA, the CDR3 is TGTGCCAGTAGTATAGTGGACCACAATCAGCCCCAGCATGTT. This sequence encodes CASSIVDHNQPQHV.

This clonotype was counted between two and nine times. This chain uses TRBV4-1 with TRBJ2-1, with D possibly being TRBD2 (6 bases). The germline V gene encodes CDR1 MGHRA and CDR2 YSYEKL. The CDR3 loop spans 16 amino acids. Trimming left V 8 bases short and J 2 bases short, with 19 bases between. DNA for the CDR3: TGCGCCAGCGGTCTTAACGGCGGGGTAACCTACAATGAGCAGTTCTTC. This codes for CASGLNGGVTYNEQFF.

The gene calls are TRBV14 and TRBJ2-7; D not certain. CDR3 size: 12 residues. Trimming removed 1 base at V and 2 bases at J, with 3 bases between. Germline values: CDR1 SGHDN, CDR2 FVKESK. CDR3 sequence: CASSQGAYEQYF. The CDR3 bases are TGTGCCAGCAGCCAAGGGGCCTACGAGCAGTACTTC.